This T cell receptor beta chain is from a study of T cells in women clearing cervical HPV infection. Study context: Case blood drawn at lesion detection; control blood after infection cleared. Points from the study as a whole: Repertoire richness, not evenness, was significantly elevated in CIN3+ cases versus controls.

All donors had a single incident cervical HPV16 infection, not prevalent. About this clone itself: The antigen is unknown. The read stops 3 residues short of the end of the CDR3; the missing end is completed from the germline J gene.

V lost 2 bases and J lost 2; bases outside the gene matches: 5. CDR1 is MNHNS and CDR2 is SASEGT in the germline V gene. CDR3 length equals 15 residues. TCRdb's copy holds only in-frame clones and misses some; the assay was immunoSEQ multiplex PCR. In all, the sample yields about 30,000 clones. The sample taken for sequencing was blood buffy coat. This sequence originates from a woman between 18 and 70 years old with a cervical HPV16 infection that either progressed to CIN3+ or cleared (not recorded which). The J gene is TRBJ2-7, the V gene TRBV6-1; 8 bases fit TRBD2. The sequenced part of the CDR3 DNA is TGTGCCAGCAGTGAAACGGCTAGCGGGCCCTACGAG. Protein sequence: CASSETASGPYE. The whole CDR3 sequence is CASSETASGPYEQYF.